A selection of T cell receptor beta chains follows, all from one sample in a study of cytomegalovirus exposure and HLA in healthy donors. Clones were sequenced by immunoSEQ multiplex PCR, and TCRdb holds only the in-frame ones, with some missing. Altogether roughly 100,000 clones are present, 69% being singletons, with the ten largest covering about 3.5%. The source material was PBMCs. The receptors derive from a man under 40 in good health and CMV-seronegative. CDR3s include the opening cysteine and the closing phenylalanine or tryptophan. D genes are given only for firm matches. Clone size appears in some rows only: once, few, many, or a class for an expanded clone.

NA TRBD1 TRBJ1-4 TRBV18 TGTGCCAGCTCACAACAGGGGAGCAGAGAAAAACTGTTTTTT CASSQQGSREKLFF
NA NA TRBJ2-3 TRBV6-5 TGTGCCAGCCACAAAGCGCAGGGGTTGAAGGATACGCAGTATTTT CASHKAQGLKDTQYF
NA NA TRBJ1-1 TRBV25-1 TGTGCCAGCAGGTCTTTTATGAACACTGAAGCTTTCTTT CASRSFMNTEAFF
NA NA TRBJ2-2 TRBV6-6 TGTGCCAGCAACCGCCAGGGGGGTAACACCGGGGAGCTGTTTTTT CASNRQGGNTGELFF
NA TRBD1 TRBJ1-2 TRBV28 TGTGCCACCGACAGGGGCATGAACTATGGCTACACCTTC CATDRGMNYGYTF
few NA TRBJ1-5 TRBV19 TGTGCCAGTAGCGTGTCCCGGGACTCCAATCAGCCCCAGCATTTT CASSVSRDSNQPQHF
NA NA TRBJ1-1 TRBV6-1 TGTGCCAGCTTGATCCGAGGGAGGGTCGAAGCTTTCTTT CASLIRGRVEAFF
NA NA TRBJ1-1 TRBV5-5 TGTGCCAGCAGCCTTAGCGCACAGATGAACACTGAAGCTTTCTTT CASSLSAQMNTEAFF
NA NA TRBJ2-7 TRBV28 TGTGCCAGCAGCCTTACAGGAATCTCTTCCTACGAGCAGTACTTC CASSLTGISSYEQYF
NA NA TRBJ2-7 TRBV6-1 TGTGCCAGCAGGATCCTCCCCGACAGCTACGAGCAGTACTTC CASRILPDSYEQYF
NA NA TRBJ2-7 TRBV21-1 TGTGCCAGCAGCAATAACGCTTTCGGACTAGCGGGGTCCTACGAGCAGTACTTC CASSNNAFGLAGSYEQYF
NA TRBD1 TRBJ1-6 TRBV6-1 TGTGCCAGCAGTGAATACCAGGGGGCACACCTTAATTCACCCCTCCACTTT CASSEYQGAHLNSPLHF
NA NA TRBJ1-1 TRBV25-1 TGTGCCAGCAGGACGGGACTGGGACGGGGGAGCGGGGACACTGAAGCTTTCTTT CASRTGLGRGSGDTEAFF
once NA TRBJ1-5 TRBV27 TGTGCCAGCAGCGACCAACGCTTCGGGGTGGGGAGCAATCAGCCCCAGCATTTT CASSDQRFGVGSNQPQHF
few NA TRBJ2-7 TRBV11-2 TGTGCCAGCAGCTTAGTCAGGGGCCGTACCTACGAGCAGTACTTC CASSLVRGRTYEQYF
NA TRBD2 TRBJ2-2 TRBV11-3 TGTGCCAGCAGCTTACGAGGCAGGGAGGGCACCGGGGAGCTGTTTTTT CASSLRGREGTGELFF
few TRBD2 TRBJ2-5 TRBV7-8 TGTGCCAGCAGCTTAGTTGAGGGACTAGCGGATCAAGAGACCCAGTACTTC CASSLVEGLADQETQYF
NA TRBD2 TRBJ2-7 TRBV7-2 TGTGCCAGCAGCTTAGCGGCTAGCGGGGTCTCCTACGAGCAGTACTTC CASSLAASGVSYEQYF
NA NA TRBJ2-3 TRBV6-1 TGTGCCAGTTGGCGGAAGGGGCGCACAGATACGCAGTATTTT CASWRKGRTDTQYF
few TRBD2 TRBJ2-1 TRBV28 TGTGCCAGCAGCCGAGCGGGGGCGAATGAGCAGTTCTTC CASSRAGANEQFF
NA NA TRBJ1-5 TRBV7-9 TGTGCCAGCAGTCCAGGACGCGGGGATGGGCCCCAGCATTTT CASSPGRGDGPQHF
NA TRBD1 TRBJ2-7 TRBV11-2 TGTGCCAGCAGGTCTGGGACAGGGAATATCCACGAGCAGTACTTC CASRSGTGNIHEQYF
few NA TRBJ2-2 TRBV4-1 TGCGCCAGCAGCCAAGTGCGGAACACCGGGGAGCTGTTTTTT CASSQVRNTGELFF
few TRBD2 TRBJ2-1 TRBV29-1 TGCAGCGTTGAAGAGGGATTAGCGGGACTATACAATGAGCAGTTCTTC CSVEEGLAGLYNEQFF
NA TRBD1 TRBJ2-7 TRBV7-2 TGTGCCAGCAGCTCGGACAGGGGGCTTAGTTACGAGCAGTACTTC CASSSDRGLSYEQYF
NA TRBD1 TRBJ1-4 TRBV5-1 TGCGCCAGCAGCTTGCTGGGGACAGGTGAAAAACTGTTTTTT CASSLLGTGEKLFF
few NA TRBJ2-6 TRBV18 TGTGCCAGCTCCTCCTCTGGGGCCAACGTCCTGACTTTC CASSSSGANVLTF
few TRBD2 TRBJ2-3 TRBV7-9 TGTGCCAGCAGCCGGACTAGCGTAACAGATACGCAGTATTTT CASSRTSVTDTQYF
NA NA TRBJ1-1 TRBV2 TGTGCCAGCAGTGAGACAGACGCTAAGAACACTGAAGCTTTCTTT CASSETDAKNTEAFF
NA NA TRBJ1-1 TRBV6-6 TGTGCCAGTCTACGCCAGGGGATCTACGCTGAAGCTTTCTTT CASLRQGIYAEAFF
NA TRBD2 TRBJ2-1 TRBV11-2 TGTGCCAGCAGCTTAGCGGCCGGGACTAGTATTGTTGAGCAGTTCTTC CASSLAAGTSIVEQFF
NA NA TRBJ2-7 TRBV7-9 TGTGCCAGCAGCTTAAGGGACAAAGCCTACGAGCAGTACTTC CASSLRDKAYEQYF
NA TRBD2 TRBJ2-5 TRBV11-3 TGTGCCAGCAGCGGGCGGGGGTCGGATACCCAGTACTTC CASSGRGSDTQYF
NA NA TRBJ1-1 TRBV29-1 TGCAGCGTTCAACCGGGCCGAGGGACTGAAGCTTTCTTT CSVQPGRGTEAFF
NA TRBD1 TRBJ2-3 TRBV7-2 TGTGCCAGCAGCCAGGACAGGGTCACAGATACGCAGTATTTT CASSQDRVTDTQYF
NA NA TRBJ2-5 TRBV9 TGTGCCAGCAGCGGCTCCGACTGGGAGACCCAGTACTTC CASSGSDWETQYF
few TRBD1 TRBJ1-1 TRBV13 TGTGCCAGCAGCTTAAAATCAGGACAGGGAAATTTTTCATTGGACACTGAAGCTTTCTTT CASSLKSGQGNFSLDTEAFF
NA NA TRBJ1-4 TRBV11-2 TGTGCCAGCAGCTTAGTGCGGAGGGCAACTAATGAAAAACTGTTTTTT CASSLVRRATNEKLFF
few NA TRBJ1-2 TRBV4-3 TGCGCCAGCAGCCAAGATCTTCGGGGAGGAGGAACGAGATTCTATGGCTACACCTTC CASSQDLRGGGTRFYGYTF
once TRBD1 TRBJ1-4 TRBV30 TGTGCCTGGAGTGCCGCTCAGGACAGGGGGGGAAAACTGTTTTTT CAWSAAQDRGGKLFF
once NA TRBJ1-1 TRBV9 TGTGCCAGCAGCGTAGGGCCCAGCACTGAAGCTTTCTTT CASSVGPSTEAFF
NA TRBD1 TRBJ1-2 TRBV19 TGTGCCAGTAGTAGGGACAGAAGTTATGGCTACACCTTC CASSRDRSYGYTF